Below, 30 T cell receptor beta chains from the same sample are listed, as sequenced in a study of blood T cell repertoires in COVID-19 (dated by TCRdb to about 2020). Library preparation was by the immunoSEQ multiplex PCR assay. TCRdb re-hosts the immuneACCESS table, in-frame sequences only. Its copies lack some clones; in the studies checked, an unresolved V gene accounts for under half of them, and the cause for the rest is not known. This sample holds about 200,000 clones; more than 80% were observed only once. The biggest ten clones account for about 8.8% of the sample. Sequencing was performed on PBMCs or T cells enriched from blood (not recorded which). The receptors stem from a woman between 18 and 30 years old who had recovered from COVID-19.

The CDR3 loop reads CATSDQGLAGPDTQYF. The CDR3 DNA is TGTGCCACCAGTGACCAGGGACTAGCGGGCCCAGATACGCAGTATTTT. The chain recombines TRBV24-1 with TRBJ2-3; 12 bases fit TRBD2. This CDR3 has 16 amino acids. The V segment lost 4 bases and the J segment 4 bases; nucleotides outside the gene matches: 5. The germline CDR1 and CDR2 sequences are KGHDR and SFDVKD.

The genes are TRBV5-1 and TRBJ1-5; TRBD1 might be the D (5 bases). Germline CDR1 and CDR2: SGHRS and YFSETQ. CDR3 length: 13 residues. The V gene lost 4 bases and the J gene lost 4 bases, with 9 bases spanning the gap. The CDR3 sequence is CASSQQGNQPQHF. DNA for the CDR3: TGCGCCAGCAGCCAGCAGGGAAATCAGCCCCAGCATTTT.

In DNA form, the CDR3 reads TGTGCCAGCAGCCTTACTAAAAATGAGCAGTTCTTC. Translation gives CASSLTKNEQFF. The chain has TRBV7-9 and TRBJ2-1; D uncertain. The CDR3 has 12 amino acids. Germline CDR1 is SEHNR and CDR2 is FQNEAQ (reference sequence). Trimming removed 5 bases at V and 7 bases at J, with 9 bases between.

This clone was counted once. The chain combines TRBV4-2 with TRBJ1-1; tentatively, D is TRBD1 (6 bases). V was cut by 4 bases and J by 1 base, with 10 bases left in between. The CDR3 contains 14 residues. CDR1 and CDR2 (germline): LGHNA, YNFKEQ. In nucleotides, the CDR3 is TGTGCCAGCAGCCCTGACAGGTCGAACACTGAAGCTTTCTTT. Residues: CASSPDRSNTEAFF.

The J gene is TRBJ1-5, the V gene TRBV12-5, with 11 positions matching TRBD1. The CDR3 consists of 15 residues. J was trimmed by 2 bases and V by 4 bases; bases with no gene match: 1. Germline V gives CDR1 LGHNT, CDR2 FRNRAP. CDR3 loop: CASGWTGGGNQPQHF. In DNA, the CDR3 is TGTGCTAGTGGTTGGACAGGGGGCGGCAATCAGCCCCAGCATTTT.

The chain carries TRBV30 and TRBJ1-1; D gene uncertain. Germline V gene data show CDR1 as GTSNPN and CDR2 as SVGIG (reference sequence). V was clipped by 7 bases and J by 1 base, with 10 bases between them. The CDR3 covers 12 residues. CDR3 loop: CALGRWNTEAFF. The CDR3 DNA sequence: TGTGCCTTGGGCAGGTGGAACACTGAAGCTTTCTTT.

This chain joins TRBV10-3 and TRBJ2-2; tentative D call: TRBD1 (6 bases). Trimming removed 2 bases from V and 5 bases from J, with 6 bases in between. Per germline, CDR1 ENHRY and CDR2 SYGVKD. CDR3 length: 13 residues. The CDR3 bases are TGTGCCATCAGTGAGGACAGGACCGGGGAGCTGTTTTTT. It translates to CAISEDRTGELFF.

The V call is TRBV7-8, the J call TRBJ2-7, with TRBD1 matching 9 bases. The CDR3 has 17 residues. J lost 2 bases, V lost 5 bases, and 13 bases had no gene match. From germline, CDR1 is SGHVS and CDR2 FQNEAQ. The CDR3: CASSRNLRDRAAYEQYF. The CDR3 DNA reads TGTGCCAGCAGCCGTAATTTGCGGGACAGGGCCGCCTACGAGCAGTACTTC.

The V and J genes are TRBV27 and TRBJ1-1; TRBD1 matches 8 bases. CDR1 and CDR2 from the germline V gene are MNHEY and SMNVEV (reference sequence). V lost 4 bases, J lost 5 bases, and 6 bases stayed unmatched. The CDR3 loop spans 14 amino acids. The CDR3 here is CASSSGGFSTEAFF. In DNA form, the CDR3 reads TGTGCCAGCAGTTCAGGGGGCTTTTCGACTGAAGCTTTCTTT.

CDR3 DNA: TGTGCCAGCAGTGAAGATTGGCTGGCGGGGGGGCCAAGCACCGGGGAGCTGTTTTTT. Its translation is CASSEDWLAGGPSTGELFF. The chain links TRBV6-4 to TRBJ2-2; 9 positions agree with TRBD2. V dropped 3 bases and J dropped 4; count of bases not matched to a gene: 15. Germline V CDR1 and CDR2: MRHNA, SNTAGT. The CDR3 runs to 19 residues.

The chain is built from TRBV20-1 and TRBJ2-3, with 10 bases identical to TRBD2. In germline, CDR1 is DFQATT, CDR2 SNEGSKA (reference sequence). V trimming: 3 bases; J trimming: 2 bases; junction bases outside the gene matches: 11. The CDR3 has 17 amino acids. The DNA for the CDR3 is TGCAGTGCTAGTATGGCTAGCGGGGGCCTATCCACAGATACGCAGTATTTT. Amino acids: CSASMASGGLSTDTQYF.

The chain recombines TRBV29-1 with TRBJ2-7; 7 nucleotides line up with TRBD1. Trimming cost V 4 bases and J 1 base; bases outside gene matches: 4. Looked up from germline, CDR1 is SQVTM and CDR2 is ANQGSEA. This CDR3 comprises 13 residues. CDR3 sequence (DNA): TGCAGCGTTGTCGGGGACAGTTCCTACGAGCAGTACTTC. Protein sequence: CSVVGDSSYEQYF.

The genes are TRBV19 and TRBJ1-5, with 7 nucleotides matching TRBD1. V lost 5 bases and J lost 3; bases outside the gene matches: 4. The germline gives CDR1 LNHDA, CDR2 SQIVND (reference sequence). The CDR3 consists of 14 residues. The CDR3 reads CASSSQGLNQPQHF. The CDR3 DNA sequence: TGTGCCAGTAGTTCACAGGGGCTCAATCAGCCCCAGCATTTT.

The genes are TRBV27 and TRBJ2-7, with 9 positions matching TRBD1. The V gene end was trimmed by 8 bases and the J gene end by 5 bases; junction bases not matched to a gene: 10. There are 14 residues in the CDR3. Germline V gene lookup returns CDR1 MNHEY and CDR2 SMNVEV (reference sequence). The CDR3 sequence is CASFNPGQGHEQYF. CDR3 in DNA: TGTGCCAGCTTTAACCCGGGACAGGGCCACGAGCAGTACTTC.

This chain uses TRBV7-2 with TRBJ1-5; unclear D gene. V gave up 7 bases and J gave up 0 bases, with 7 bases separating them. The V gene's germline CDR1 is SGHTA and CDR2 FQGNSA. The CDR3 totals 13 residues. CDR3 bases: TGTGCCAGCACCCCTAATAGCAATCAGCCCCAGCATTTT. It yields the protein CASTPNSNQPQHF.

Here the CDR3 DNA reads TGTGCCAGCAGTTGGGCCTCCGTCACTGAAGCTTTCTTT. As protein: CASSWASVTEAFF. The chain uses TRBV27 and TRBJ1-1; D ambiguous. CDR3 length equals 13 residues. Germline assignment: CDR1 MNHEY and CDR2 SMNVEV (reference sequence). V shed 4 bases and J shed 4 bases, with 10 bases lying between them.

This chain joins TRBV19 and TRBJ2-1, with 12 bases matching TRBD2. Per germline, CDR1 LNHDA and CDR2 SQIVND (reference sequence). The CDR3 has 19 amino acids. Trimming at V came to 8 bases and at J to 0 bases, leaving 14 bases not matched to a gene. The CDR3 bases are TGTGCCAGTGGTCACACCGGACTAGCGGGGCCCATCTCCTACAATGAGCAGTTCTTC. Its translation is CASGHTGLAGPISYNEQFF.

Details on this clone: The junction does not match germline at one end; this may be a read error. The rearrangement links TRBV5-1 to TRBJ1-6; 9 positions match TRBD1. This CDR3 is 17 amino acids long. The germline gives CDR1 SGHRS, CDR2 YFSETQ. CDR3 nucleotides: TGCGCCGGCAGCCAAACCGGGACAGGGAGGGTTAATTCACCCCTCCACTTT. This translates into CAGSQTGTGRVNSPLHF.

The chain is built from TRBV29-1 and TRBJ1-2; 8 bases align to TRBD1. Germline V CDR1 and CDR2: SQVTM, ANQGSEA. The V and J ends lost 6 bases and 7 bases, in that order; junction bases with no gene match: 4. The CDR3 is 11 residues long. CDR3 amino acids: CSVPGQGGYTF. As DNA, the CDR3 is TGCAGCGTCCCCGGACAGGGTGGCTACACCTTC.

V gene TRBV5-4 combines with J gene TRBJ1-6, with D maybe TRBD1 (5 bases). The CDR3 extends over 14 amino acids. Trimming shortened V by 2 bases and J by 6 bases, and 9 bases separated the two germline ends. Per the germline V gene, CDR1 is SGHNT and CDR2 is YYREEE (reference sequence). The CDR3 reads CASSFRGRNSPLHF. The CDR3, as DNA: TGTGCCAGCAGCTTTAGGGGTCGTAATTCACCCCTCCACTTT.

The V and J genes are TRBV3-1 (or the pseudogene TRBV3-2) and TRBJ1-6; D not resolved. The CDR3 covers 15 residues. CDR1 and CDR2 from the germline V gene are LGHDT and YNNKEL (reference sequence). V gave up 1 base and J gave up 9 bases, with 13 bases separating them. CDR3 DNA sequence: TGTGCCAGCAGCCAAGGACCCCTAGGAGTTTCACCCCTCCACTTT. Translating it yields CASSQGPLGVSPLHF.

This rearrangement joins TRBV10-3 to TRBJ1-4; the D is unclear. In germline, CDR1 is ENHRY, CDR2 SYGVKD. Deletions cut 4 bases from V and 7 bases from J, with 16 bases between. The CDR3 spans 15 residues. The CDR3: CAISGSEGSAEKLFF. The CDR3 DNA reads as TGTGCCATCAGTGGGTCGGAGGGCTCGGCTGAAAAACTGTTTTTT.

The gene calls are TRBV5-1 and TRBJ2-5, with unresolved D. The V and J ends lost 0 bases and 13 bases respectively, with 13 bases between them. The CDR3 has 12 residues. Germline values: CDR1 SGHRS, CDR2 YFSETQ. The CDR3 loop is CASSLDISDRYF. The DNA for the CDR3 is TGCGCCAGCAGCTTGGACATTTCAGATCGGTACTTC.

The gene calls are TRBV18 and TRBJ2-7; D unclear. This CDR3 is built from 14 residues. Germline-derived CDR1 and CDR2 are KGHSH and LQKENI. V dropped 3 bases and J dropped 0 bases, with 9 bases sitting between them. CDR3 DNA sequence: TGTGCCAGCTCACCCTCTCTGAGCTCCTACGAGCAGTACTTC. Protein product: CASSPSLSSYEQYF.

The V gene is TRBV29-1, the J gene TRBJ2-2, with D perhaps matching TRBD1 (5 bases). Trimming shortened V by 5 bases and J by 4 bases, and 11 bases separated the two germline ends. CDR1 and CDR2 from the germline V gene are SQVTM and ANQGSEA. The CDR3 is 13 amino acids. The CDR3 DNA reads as TGCAGCGTTTGGCTCAGGGTCACCGGGGAGCTGTTTTTT. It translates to CSVWLRVTGELFF.

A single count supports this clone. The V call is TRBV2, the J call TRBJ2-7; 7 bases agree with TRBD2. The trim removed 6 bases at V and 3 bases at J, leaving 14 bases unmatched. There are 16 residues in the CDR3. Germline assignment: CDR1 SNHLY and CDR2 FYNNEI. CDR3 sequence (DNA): TGTGCCAGCAGCGAGGGATCGGGGGGTAGAGGCTACGAGCAGTACTTC. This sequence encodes CASSEGSGGRGYEQYF.

As DNA, the CDR3 is TGTGCCAGCAGCGGACAGGGACGGGCCTATGGCTACACCTTC. It codes for CASSGQGRAYGYTF. This sequence joins TRBV9 and TRBJ1-2; 7 bases line up with TRBD1. The CDR3 covers 14 residues. Unmatched junction bases numbered 6, after V lost 3 bases and J lost 4 bases. CDR1 is SGDLS, CDR2 YYNGEE, per germline. Full variable domain (rest looked up from reference TRBV9 and TRBJ1-2): DSGVTQTPKHLITATGQRVTLRCSPRSGDLSVYWYQQSLDQGLQFLIQYYNGEERAKGNILERFSAQQFPDLHSELNLSSLELGDSALYFCASSGQGRAYGYTFGSGTRLTVV.

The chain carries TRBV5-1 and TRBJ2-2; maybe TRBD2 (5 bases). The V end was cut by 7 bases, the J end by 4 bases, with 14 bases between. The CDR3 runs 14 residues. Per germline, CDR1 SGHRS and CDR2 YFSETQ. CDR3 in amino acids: CASRVESGTGELFF. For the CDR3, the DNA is TGCGCCAGCCGAGTTGAGAGCGGCACCGGGGAGCTGTTTTTT. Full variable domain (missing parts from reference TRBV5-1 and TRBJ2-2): KAGVTQTPRYLIKTRGQQVTLSCSPISGHRSVSWYQQTPGQGLQFLFEYFSETQRNKGNFPGRFSGRQFSNSRSEMNVSTLELGDSALYLCASRVESGTGELFFGEGSRLTVL.

CDR3 region: CASSQEQGKGQPQHF. CDR3 bases: TGTGCCAGCAGCCAAGAGCAGGGGAAAGGTCAGCCCCAGCATTTT. The V call is TRBV4-2, the J call TRBJ1-5; tentative D call: TRBD1 (6 bases). The germline gives CDR1 LGHNA, CDR2 YNFKEQ. V gave up 0 bases and J gave up 6 bases, with 12 bases separating them. The CDR3 has 15 amino acids.

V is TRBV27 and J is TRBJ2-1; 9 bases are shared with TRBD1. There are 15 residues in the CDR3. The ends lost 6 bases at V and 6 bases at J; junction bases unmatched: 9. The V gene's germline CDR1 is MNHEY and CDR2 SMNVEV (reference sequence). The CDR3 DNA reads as TGTGCCAGCAGCCGGACAGGGGTTATTGTCAATGAGCAGTTCTTC. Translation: CASSRTGVIVNEQFF.